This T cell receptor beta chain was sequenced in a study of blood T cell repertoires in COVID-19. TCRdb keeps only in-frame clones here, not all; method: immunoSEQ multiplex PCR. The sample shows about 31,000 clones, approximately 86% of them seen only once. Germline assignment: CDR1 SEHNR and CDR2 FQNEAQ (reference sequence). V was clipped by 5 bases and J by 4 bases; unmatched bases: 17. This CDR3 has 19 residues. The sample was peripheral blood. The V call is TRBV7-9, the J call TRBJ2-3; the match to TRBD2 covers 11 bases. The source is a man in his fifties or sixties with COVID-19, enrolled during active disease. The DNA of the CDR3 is TGTGCCAGCAGCCCGGGGCAACATAGCGGGAGGGCAGTGTCAGATACGCAGTATTTT. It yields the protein CASSPGQHSGRAVSDTQYF.